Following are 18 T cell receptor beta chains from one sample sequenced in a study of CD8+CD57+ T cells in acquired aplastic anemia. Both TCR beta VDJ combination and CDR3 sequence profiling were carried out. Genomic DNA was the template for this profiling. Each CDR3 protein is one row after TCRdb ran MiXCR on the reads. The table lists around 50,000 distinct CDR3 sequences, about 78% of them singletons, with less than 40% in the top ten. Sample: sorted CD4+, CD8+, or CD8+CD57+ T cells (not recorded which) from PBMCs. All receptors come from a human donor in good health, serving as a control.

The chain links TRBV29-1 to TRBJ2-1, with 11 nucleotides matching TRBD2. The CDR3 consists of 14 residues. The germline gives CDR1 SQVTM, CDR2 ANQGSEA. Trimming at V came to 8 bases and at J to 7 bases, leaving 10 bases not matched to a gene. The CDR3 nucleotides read TGCAGCATTAGCGGGGGGGCCTTCATTAATGAGCAGTTCTTC. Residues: CSISGGAFINEQFF.

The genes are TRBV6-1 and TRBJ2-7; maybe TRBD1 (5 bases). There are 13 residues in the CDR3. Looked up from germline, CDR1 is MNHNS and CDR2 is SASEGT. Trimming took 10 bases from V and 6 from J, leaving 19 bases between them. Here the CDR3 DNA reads TGTGCCACCCTGGGGCAGTCAGTTAGCGAGCAGTACTTC. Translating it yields CATLGQSVSEQYF.

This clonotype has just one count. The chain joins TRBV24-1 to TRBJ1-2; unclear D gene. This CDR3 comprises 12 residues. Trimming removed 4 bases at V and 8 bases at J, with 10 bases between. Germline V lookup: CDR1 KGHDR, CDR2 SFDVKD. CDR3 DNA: TGTGCCACCAGTGACCAACAGAGGGGCTACACCTTC. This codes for CATSDQQRGYTF.

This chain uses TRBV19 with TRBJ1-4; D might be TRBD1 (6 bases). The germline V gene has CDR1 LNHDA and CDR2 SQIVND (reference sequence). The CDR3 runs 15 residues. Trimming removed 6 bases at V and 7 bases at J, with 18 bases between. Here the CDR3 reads CASRGLNKGGEKLFF. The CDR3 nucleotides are TGTGCCAGTAGAGGCCTAAACAAGGGGGGTGAAAAACTGTTTTTT. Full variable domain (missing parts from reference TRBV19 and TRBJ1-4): DGGITQSPKYLFRKEGQNVTLSCEQNLNHDAMYWYRQDPGQGLRLIYYSQIVNDFQKGDIAEGYSVSREKKESFPLTVTSAQKNPTAFYLCASRGLNKGGEKLFFGSGTQLSVL.

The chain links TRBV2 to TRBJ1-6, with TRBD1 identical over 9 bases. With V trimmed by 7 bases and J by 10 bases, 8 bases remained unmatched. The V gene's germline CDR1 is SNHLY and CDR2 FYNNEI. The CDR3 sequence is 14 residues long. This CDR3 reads CASTVGTGRSPLHF. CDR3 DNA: TGTGCCAGCACGGTCGGGACAGGGAGATCACCCCTCCACTTT. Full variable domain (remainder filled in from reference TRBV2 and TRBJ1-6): EPEVTQTPSHQVTQMGQEVILRCVPISNHLYFYWYRQILGQKVEFLVSFYNNEISEKSEIFDDQFSVERPDGSNFTLKIRSTKLEDSAMYFCASTVGTGRSPLHFGNGTRLTVT.

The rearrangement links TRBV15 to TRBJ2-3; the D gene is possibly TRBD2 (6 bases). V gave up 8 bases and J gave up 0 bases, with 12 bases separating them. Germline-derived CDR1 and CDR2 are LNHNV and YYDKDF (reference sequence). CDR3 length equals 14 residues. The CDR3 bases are TGTGCCACCGAAACTAGCCCCAGCACAGATACGCAGTATTTT. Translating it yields CATETSPSTDTQYF.

This chain's CDR3 is CSVTARDSYTDTQYF. As DNA, the CDR3 is TGCAGCGTGACGGCCCGGGACAGCTACACAGATACGCAGTATTTT. The genes are TRBV29-1 and TRBJ2-3, with TRBD1 matching over 7 bases. J lost 2 bases, V lost 6 bases, and 11 bases had no gene match. Per the germline V gene, CDR1 is SQVTM and CDR2 is ANQGSEA. CDR3 length: 15 residues.

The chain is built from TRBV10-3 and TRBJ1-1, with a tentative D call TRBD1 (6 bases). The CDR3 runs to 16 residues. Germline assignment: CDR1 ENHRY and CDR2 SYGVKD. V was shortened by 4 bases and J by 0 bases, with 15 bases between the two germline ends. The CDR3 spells CAISGRSGVMNTEAFF. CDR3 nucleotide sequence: TGTGCCATCAGTGGGAGATCAGGGGTAATGAACACTGAAGCTTTCTTT.

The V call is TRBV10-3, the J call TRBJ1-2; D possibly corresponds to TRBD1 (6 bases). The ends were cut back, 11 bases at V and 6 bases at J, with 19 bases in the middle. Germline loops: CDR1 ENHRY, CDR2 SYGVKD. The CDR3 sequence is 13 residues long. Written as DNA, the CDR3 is TGTGCCGGCAGTGAAGGGGGTAATAATGGCTACACCTTC. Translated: CAGSEGGNNGYTF.

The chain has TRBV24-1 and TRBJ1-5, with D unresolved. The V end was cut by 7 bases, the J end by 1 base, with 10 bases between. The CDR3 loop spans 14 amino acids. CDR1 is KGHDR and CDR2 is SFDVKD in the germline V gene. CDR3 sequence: CATSEGDSNQPQHF. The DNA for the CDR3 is TGTGCCACCAGCGAGGGCGACAGCAATCAGCCCCAGCATTTT.

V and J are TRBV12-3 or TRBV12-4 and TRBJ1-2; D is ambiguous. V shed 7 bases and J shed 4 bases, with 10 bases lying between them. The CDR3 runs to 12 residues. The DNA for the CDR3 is TGTGCCAGCATGAACGAGGGCTATGGCTACACCTTC. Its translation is CASMNEGYGYTF.

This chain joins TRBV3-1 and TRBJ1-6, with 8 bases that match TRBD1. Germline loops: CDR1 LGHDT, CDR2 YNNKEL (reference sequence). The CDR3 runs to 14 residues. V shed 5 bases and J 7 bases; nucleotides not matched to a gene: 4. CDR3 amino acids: CASSEGQANSPLHF. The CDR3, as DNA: TGTGCCAGCAGCGAGGGACAGGCCAATTCACCCCTCCACTTT.

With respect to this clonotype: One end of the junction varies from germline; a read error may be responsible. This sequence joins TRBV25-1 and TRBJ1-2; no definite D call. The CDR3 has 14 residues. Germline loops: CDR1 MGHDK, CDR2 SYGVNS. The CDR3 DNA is TGTGCCAGCAGCGAATCCTGGGCTTCCTATGGCTACACCTTC. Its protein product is CASSESWASYGYTF.

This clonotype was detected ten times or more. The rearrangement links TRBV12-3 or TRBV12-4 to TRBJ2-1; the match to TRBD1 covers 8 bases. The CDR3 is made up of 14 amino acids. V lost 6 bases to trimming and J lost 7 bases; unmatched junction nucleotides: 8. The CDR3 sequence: CASRPGQGLNEQFF. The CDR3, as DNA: TGTGCCAGCAGGCCCGGACAGGGTTTGAATGAGCAGTTCTTC.

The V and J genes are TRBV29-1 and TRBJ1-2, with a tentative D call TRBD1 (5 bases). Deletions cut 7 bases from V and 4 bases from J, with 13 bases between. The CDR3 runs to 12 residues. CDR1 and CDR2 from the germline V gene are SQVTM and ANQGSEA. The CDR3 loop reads CSAGGAGYGYTF. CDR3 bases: TGCAGCGCGGGAGGGGCGGGCTATGGCTACACCTTC.

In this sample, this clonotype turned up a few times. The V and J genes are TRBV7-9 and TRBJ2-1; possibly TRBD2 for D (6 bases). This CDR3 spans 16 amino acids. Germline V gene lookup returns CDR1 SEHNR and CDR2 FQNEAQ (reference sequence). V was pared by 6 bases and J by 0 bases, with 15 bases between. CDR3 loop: CASSSSAPSSYNEQFF. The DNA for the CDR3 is TGTGCCAGCAGTTCTAGCGCCCCGAGCTCCTACAATGAGCAGTTCTTC.

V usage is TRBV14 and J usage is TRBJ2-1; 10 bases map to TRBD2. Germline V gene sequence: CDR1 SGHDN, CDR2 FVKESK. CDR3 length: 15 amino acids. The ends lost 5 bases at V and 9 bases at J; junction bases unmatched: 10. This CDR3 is CASSLGLAVVGEQFF. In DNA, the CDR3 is TGTGCCAGCAGCTTAGGACTAGCGGTGGTGGGTGAGCAGTTCTTC.

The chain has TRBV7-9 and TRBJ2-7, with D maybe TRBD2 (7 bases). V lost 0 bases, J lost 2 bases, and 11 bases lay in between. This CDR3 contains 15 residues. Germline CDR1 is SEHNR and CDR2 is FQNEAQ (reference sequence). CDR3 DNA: TGTGCCAGCAGCTTAGCCGGGGGGCACGCCTACGAGCAGTACTTC. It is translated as CASSLAGGHAYEQYF.